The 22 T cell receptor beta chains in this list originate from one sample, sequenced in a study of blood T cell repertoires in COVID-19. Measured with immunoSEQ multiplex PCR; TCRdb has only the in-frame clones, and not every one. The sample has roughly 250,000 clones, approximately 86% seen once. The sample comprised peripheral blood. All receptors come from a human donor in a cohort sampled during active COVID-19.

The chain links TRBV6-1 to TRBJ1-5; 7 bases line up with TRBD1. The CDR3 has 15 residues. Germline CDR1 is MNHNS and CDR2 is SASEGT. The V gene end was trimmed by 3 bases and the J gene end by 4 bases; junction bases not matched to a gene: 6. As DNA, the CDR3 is TGTGCCAGCAGTGAGGGACAGTTGAGGAATCAGCCCCAGCATTTT. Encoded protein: CASSEGQLRNQPQHF.

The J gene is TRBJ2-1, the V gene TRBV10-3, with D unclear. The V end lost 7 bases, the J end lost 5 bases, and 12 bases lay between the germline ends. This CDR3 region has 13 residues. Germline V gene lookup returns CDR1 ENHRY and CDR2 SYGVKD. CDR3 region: CAITASTDNEQFF. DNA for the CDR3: TGTGCCATCACCGCAAGTACGGACAATGAGCAGTTCTTC.

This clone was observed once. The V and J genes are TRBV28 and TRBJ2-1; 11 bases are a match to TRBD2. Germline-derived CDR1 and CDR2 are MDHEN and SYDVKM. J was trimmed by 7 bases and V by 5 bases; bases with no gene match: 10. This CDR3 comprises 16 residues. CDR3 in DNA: TGTGCCAGCAGTCTTTTTAGCGGGAGGGCGCGTAATGAGCAGTTCTTC. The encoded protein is CASSLFSGRARNEQFF. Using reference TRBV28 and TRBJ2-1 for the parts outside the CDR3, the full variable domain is DVKVTQSSRYLVKRTGEKVFLECVQDMDHENMFWYRQDPGLGLRLIYFSYDVKMKEKGDIPEGYSVSREKKERFSLILESASTNQTSMYLCASSLFSGRARNEQFFGPGTRLTVL.

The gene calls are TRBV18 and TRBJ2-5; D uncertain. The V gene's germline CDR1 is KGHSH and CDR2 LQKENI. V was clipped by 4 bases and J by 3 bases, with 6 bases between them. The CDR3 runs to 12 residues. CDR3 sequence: CASSLQEETQYF. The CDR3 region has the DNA TGTGCCAGCTCACTCCAGGAAGAGACCCAGTACTTC.

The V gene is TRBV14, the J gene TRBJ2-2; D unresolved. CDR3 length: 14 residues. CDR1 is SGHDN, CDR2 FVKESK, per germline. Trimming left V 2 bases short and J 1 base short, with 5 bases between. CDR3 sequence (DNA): TGTGCCAGCAGCCAACTTTTGAACACCGGGGAGCTGTTTTTT. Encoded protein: CASSQLLNTGELFF.

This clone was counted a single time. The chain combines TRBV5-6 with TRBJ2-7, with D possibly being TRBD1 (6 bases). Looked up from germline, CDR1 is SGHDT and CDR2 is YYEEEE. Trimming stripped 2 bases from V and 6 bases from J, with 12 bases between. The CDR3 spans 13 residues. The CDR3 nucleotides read TGTGCCAGCAGCTTCCTCAGGGGAGCCGAGCAGTACTTC. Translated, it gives CASSFLRGAEQYF.

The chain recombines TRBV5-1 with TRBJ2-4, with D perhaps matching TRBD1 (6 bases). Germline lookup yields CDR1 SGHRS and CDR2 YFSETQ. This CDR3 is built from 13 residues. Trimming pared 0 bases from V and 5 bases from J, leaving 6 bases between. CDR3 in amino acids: CASSLAGENIQYF. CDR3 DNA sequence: TGCGCCAGCAGCTTGGCAGGGGAAAACATTCAGTACTTC.

The CDR3 protein is CASPPRGQGVIEQYF. CDR3 nucleotides: TGCGCCAGCCCCCCCCGGGGACAGGGGGTTATCGAGCAGTACTTC. The chain joins TRBV5-1 to TRBJ2-7; 11 nucleotides agree with TRBD1. The CDR3 extends over 15 amino acids. Germline CDR1 is SGHRS and CDR2 is YFSETQ. J was trimmed by 6 bases and V by 7 bases; bases with no gene match: 12.

DNA for the CDR3: TGTGCCAGCAGCTTAGCGGGGACAAACACAGATACGCAGTATTTT. It specifies CASSLAGTNTDTQYF. The genes are TRBV7-2 and TRBJ2-3; possibly TRBD1 for D (6 bases). V gave up 0 bases and J gave up 2 bases, with 9 bases separating them. Per germline, CDR1 SGHTA and CDR2 FQGNSA. The length of the CDR3 is 15 residues.

The chain's CDR3 is CASSIASGRADTQYF. The DNA for the CDR3 is TGTGCCAGTAGTATAGCTAGCGGGAGAGCAGATACGCAGTATTTT. V and J are TRBV19 and TRBJ2-3; TRBD2 agrees at 10 bases. CDR3 size: 15 residues. V trimming: 1 base; J trimming: 4 bases; junction bases outside the gene matches: 2. Germline V gene sequence: CDR1 LNHDA, CDR2 SQIVND (reference sequence).

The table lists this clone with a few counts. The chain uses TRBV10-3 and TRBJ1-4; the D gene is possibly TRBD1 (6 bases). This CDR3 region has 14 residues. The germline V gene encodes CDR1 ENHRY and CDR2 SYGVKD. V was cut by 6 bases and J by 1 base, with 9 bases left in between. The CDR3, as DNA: TGTGCCATCAGCCCGGGACAAACTAATGAAAAACTGTTTTTT. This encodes CAISPGQTNEKLFF.

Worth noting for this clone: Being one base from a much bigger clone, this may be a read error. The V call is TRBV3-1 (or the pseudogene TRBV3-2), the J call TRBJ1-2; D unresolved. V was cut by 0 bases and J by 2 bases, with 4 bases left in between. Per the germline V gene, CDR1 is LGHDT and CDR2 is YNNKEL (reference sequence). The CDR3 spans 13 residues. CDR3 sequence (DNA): TGTGCCAGCAGCCAAGACAGGAACTATGGCTACACCTTC. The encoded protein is CASSQDRNYGYTF.

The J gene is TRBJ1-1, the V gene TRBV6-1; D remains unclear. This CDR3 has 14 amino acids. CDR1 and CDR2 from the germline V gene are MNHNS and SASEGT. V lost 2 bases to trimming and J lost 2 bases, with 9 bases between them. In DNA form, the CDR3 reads TGTGCCAGCAGTGAACAGTACCGCAACACTGAAGCTTTCTTT. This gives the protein CASSEQYRNTEAFF.

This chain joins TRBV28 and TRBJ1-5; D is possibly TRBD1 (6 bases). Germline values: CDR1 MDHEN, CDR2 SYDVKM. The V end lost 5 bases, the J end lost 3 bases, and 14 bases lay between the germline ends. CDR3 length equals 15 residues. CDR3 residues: CASSPPDSFNQPQHF. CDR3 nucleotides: TGTGCCAGCAGTCCCCCGGACAGTTTCAATCAGCCCCAGCATTTT.

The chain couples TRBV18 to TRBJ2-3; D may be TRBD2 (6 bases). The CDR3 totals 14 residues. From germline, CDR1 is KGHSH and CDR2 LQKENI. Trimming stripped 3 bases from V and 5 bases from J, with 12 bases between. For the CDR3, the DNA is TGTGCCAGCTCACCTAGCGGTCTAGGAGATACGCAGTATTTT. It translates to CASSPSGLGDTQYF.

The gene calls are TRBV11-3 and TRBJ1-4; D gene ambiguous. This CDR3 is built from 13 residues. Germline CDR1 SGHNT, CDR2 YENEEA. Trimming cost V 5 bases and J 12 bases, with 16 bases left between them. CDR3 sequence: CASSAGLEAELFF. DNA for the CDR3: TGTGCCAGCAGCGCCGGATTGGAGGCAGAACTGTTTTTT.

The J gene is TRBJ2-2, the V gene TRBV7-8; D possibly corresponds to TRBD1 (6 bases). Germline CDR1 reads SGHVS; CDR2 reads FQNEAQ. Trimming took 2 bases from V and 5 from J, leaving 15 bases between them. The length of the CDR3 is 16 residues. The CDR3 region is CASSLRNRVTTGELFF. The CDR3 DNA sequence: TGTGCCAGCAGCTTAAGGAACAGGGTGACTACCGGGGAGCTGTTTTTT.

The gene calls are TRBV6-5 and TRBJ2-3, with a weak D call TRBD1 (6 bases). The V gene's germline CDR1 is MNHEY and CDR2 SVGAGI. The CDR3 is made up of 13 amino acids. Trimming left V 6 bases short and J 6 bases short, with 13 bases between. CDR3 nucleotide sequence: TGTGCCAGCAGAAAACAGGGTTCGGATACGCAGTATTTT. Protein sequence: CASRKQGSDTQYF.

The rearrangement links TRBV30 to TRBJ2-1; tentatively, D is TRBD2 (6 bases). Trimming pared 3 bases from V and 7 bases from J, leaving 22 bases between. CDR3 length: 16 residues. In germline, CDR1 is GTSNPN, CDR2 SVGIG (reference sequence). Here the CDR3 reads CAWSRRSGLVGNEQFF. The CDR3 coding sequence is TGTGCCTGGAGCCGAAGGTCGGGACTCGTGGGGAATGAGCAGTTCTTC.

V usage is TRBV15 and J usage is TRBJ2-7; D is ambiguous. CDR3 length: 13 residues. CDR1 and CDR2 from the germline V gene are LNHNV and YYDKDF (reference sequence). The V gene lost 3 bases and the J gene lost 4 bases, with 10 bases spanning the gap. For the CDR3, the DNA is TGTGCCACCAGCAGGGAAGACAATTACGAGCAGTACTTC. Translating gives CATSREDNYEQYF.

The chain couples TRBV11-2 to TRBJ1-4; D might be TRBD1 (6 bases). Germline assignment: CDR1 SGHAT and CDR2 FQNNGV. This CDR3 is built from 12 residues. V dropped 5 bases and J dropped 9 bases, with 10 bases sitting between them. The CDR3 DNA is TGTGCCAGCAGCCCTCAGGGGAAAAAACTGTTTTTT. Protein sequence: CASSPQGKKLFF.

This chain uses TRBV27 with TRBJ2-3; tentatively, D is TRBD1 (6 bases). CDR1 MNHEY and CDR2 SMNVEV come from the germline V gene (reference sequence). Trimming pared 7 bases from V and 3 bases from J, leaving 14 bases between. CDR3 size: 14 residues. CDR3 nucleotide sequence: TGTGCCAGCACAAGGCGAGGGGGAACAGATACGCAGTATTTT. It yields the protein CASTRRGGTDTQYF.